The clone carrying this T cell receptor beta chain was detected a few times. Its antigen is unknown. The CDR3 has 16 residues. The V and J ends lost 6 bases and 5 bases, in that order; junction bases with no gene match: 13. Germline V gene data show CDR1 as MNHNY and CDR2 as SVGAGI (reference sequence). Each patient experienced a relapse that followed autologous stem cell transplantation, and brentuximab vedotin exposure varied. The sample originates from a study of PD-1 blockade in classical Hodgkin lymphoma. Background on the study: Treatment was intravenous nivolumab, 3 mg/kg every 2 weeks, until progression. General study points: Baseline diversity in complete responders resembled that of newly diagnosed patients. Patients who initiated nivolumab within 1 year of ASCT were excluded. Compared with baseline, CD4+ but not CD8+ TCR diversity had risen significantly by C4D1.

Profiled with immunoSEQ multiplex PCR; TCRdb holds only in-frame clones, not every one. This table has about 10,000 clones, about 94% appearing once. The V gene is TRBV6-6, the J gene TRBJ1-3, with TRBD1 matching 7 bases. The sequencing used peripheral blood mononuclear cells (PBMCs), collected at baseline. The TCR comes from a human donor with classical Hodgkin lymphoma. The CDR3 loop reads CASSLPLDRDRNTIYF. CDR3 bases: TGTGCCAGCAGCCTCCCCCTTGACAGGGACCGAAACACCATATATTTT.